The 16 T cell receptor beta chains below were found in one sample sequenced in a study of blood T cells in healthy people across ages. A J-beta primer mix and a sample-barcoded 5' primer were used in a second PCR of about 7 to 12 cycles. TCRdb re-called the 5' RACE reads with MiXCR, one entry per CDR3 protein. This sample carries 1.5 million to 2 million distinct CDR3 sequences, 28% of them seen once, and the ten largest clones take 7.7%. Specimen: blood. Receptors were obtained from a woman younger than 45 in good health.

This clonotype was picked up many times. The V call is TRBV5-1, the J call TRBJ2-4; 9 bases align to TRBD2. The junction had 3 bases not matched to a gene; V was cut back by 2 bases and J by 9 bases. Germline CDR1 SGHRS, CDR2 YFSETQ. The CDR3 has 13 amino acids. The CDR3 is CASSFGAGGIQYF. Written as DNA, the CDR3 is TGCGCCAGCAGCTTCGGAGCGGGAGGCATTCAGTACTTC.

This clonotype has just a few counts. The chain recombines TRBV10-3 with TRBJ2-4; TRBD1 aligns across 8 bases. The DNA end is a closer match to TRBJ2-7, so the J assignment may be wrong. The germline V gene encodes CDR1 ENHRY and CDR2 SYGVKD. There are 13 residues in the CDR3. The CDR3 DNA is TGTGCCATCAGGGATGACAGGGGAGGCGAGCAGTACTTC. It codes for CAIRDDRGGEQYF.

This clonotype was observed many times. The chain carries TRBV7-2 and TRBJ2-5; D call uncertain. The V end lost 2 bases, the J end lost 9 bases, and 10 bases lay between the germline ends. This CDR3 comprises 12 residues. Germline CDR1 and CDR2: SGHTA and FQGNSA. The CDR3 DNA follows: TGTGCCAGCAGCTTATCCGGGCTGTCCCAGTACTTC. Amino acid sequence: CASSLSGLSQYF.

This clonotype appeared once. This clone may be a read error of a much larger clone one base away. This CDR3 reads CSVEEGDGTNVLTF. CDR3 DNA sequence: TGCAGCGTTGAAGAGGGTGACGGGACCAACGTCCTGACTTTC. V is TRBV29-1 and J is TRBJ2-6; the D gene is possibly TRBD2 (5 bases). Trimming took 0 bases from V and 8 from J, leaving 11 bases between them. CDR3 length: 14 amino acids. Germline CDR1 and CDR2: SQVTM and ANQGSEA.

This clonotype was detected a few times. The V call is TRBV10-1, the J call TRBJ2-3; D gene unclear. This CDR3 has 14 residues. V was trimmed by 0 bases and J by 5 bases, leaving 9 bases between them. Looked up from germline, CDR1 is WNHNN and CDR2 is SYGVQD (reference sequence). CDR3 sequence (DNA): TGCGCCAGCAGTGAGTCCAGCGAGCAAGATACGCAGTATTTT. Residues: CASSESSEQDTQYF.

The table lists this clonotype with a few counts. The chain links TRBV5-1 to TRBJ1-1; TRBD1 agrees at 7 bases. The germline V gene encodes CDR1 SGHRS and CDR2 YFSETQ. J gave up 1 base and V 1 base, and 4 bases lay outside the gene matches. The CDR3 totals 15 residues. The CDR3 DNA is TGCGCCAGCAGCTTGTCAGGGACAGCGAACACTGAAGCTTTCTTT. Translating gives CASSLSGTANTEAFF.

V usage is TRBV12-3 or TRBV12-4 and J usage is TRBJ1-4; D ambiguous. V was clipped by 5 bases and J by 8 bases, with 21 bases between them. The CDR3 has 16 residues. The CDR3 region has the DNA TGTGCCAGCAGTCTCCTCCGAGGGTCCGGTACCGAAAAACTGTTTTTT. This encodes CASSLLRGSGTEKLFF.

CDR3 in amino acids: CASSSTRQGALEKLFF. In DNA, the CDR3 is TGCGCCAGCAGCTCAACCCGACAGGGGGCTTTGGAAAAACTGTTTTTT. This chain joins TRBV5-1 and TRBJ1-4; 10 bases map to TRBD1. The V gene's germline CDR1 is SGHRS and CDR2 YFSETQ. CDR3 length: 16 residues. After removal of 3 bases from V and 8 bases from J, the junction contained 10 bases not matched to a gene.

This clonotype was seen more than once but under ten times. J is TRBJ2-7 and V is TRBV28, with 9 bases identical to TRBD1. CDR3 size: 16 residues. V trimming: 2 bases; J trimming: 6 bases; junction bases outside the gene matches: 11. Germline V gene sequence: CDR1 MDHEN, CDR2 SYDVKM. CDR3: CASSLRGDRVWGEQYF. DNA for the CDR3: TGTGCCAGCAGTTTAAGAGGGGACAGGGTGTGGGGCGAGCAGTACTTC.

This clonotype was detected a few times. The rearrangement joins TRBV27 to TRBJ2-1; 9 bases line up with TRBD2. The germline gives CDR1 MNHEY, CDR2 SMNVEV (reference sequence). The CDR3 consists of 19 residues. V gave up 8 bases and J gave up 3 bases; unmatched junction bases: 20. The CDR3 DNA follows: TGTGCCAGCCAGAAAACGGCGGGGGGGCCAGCACTCGTCTACAATGAGCAGTTCTTC. It yields the protein CASQKTAGGPALVYNEQFF.

The rearrangement links TRBV29-1 to TRBJ2-1; the D is unclear. V lost 4 bases and J lost 2, with 9 bases in between. The CDR3 is 13 residues long. The germline V gene encodes CDR1 SQVTM and CDR2 ANQGSEA. CDR3 bases: TGCAGCGTTGGGCGGCTTACCTACAATGAGCAGTTCTTC. Encoded protein: CSVGRLTYNEQFF.

This clonotype was found a few times. V gene TRBV29-1 combines with J gene TRBJ2-3; D may match TRBD1 or TRBD2 (5 bases each). V was clipped by 6 bases and J by 4 bases, with 11 bases between them. The CDR3 is 12 amino acids. Germline V gene sequence: CDR1 SQVTM, CDR2 ANQGSEA. The CDR3 DNA reads TGCAGCGTCTCCATGGGGGCAGATACGCAGTATTTT. Translation gives CSVSMGADTQYF.

The CDR3 coding sequence is TGCGCCAGCAGGCAAACAGGGACCAATGAGCAGTACTTC. Encoded protein: CASRQTGTNEQYF. The chain is built from TRBV4-1 and TRBJ2-1; D perhaps matches TRBD1 (6 bases). The DNA matches TRBJ2-7 better at its end, which makes the J call doubtful. Looked up from germline, CDR1 is MGHRA and CDR2 is YSYEKL. The CDR3 is 13 amino acids.

This clonotype came up a few times. The chain links TRBV3-1 to TRBJ2-3, with D perhaps matching TRBD2 (6 bases). Germline V gene sequence: CDR1 LGHDT, CDR2 YNNKEL (reference sequence). With 4 bases removed from V and 0 bases from J, the gap between germline ends came to 17 bases. CDR3 length equals 17 residues. This CDR3 is CASSPALGRESTDTQYF. The CDR3 DNA reads TGTGCCAGCAGCCCCGCCTTGGGACGGGAGAGCACAGATACGCAGTATTTT.

This clonotype was observed a few times. This could be a read error, since a much larger clone is one nucleotide away. The rearrangement links TRBV9 to TRBJ2-4, with D tentatively TRBD2 (5 bases). Germline V gene lookup returns CDR1 SGDLS and CDR2 YYNGEE. The CDR3 covers 15 residues. V was cut by 0 bases and J by 13 bases, with 20 bases left in between. The CDR3: CASSVELAQNNEQYF. CDR3 nucleotides: TGTGCCAGCAGCGTAGAATTAGCGCAGAACAATGAGCAGTACTTC.

This clonotype was counted once. The chain has TRBV9 and TRBJ1-3; D is unresolved. Germline values: CDR1 SGDLS, CDR2 YYNGEE. Trimming removed 3 bases at V and 0 bases at J, with 10 bases between. The CDR3 runs to 15 residues. The DNA of the CDR3 is TGTGCCAGCAGCGCAGACCGGAGCTCTGGAAACACCATATATTTT. Its protein product is CASSADRSSGNTIYF. The whole variable domain, remainder taken from reference TRBV9 and TRBJ1-3, is DSGVTQTPKHLITATGQRVTLRCSPRSGDLSVYWYQQSLDQGLQFLIQYYNGEERAKGNILERFSAQQFPDLHSELNLSSLELGDSALYFCASSADRSSGNTIYFGEGSWLTVV.